This T cell receptor (beta chain) was recorded in a study of control samples from healthy donors and cancer patients. The assay was immunoSEQ multiplex PCR, and TCRdb's table has in-frame clones only and misses some. This sample has 100,000 to 150,000 clones, with around 90% found just once. The germline V gene encodes CDR1 MNHNY and CDR2 SVGAGI (reference sequence). The CDR3 is made up of 15 amino acids. V was shortened by 0 bases and J by 0 bases, with 5 bases between the two germline ends. V and J are TRBV6-6 and TRBJ1-4; D not certain. The sequenced sample consisted of blood. This TCR was sampled from a man aged 18 to 29 in good health. CDR3 DNA: TGTGCCAGCAGTTACTCTTGGTCAACTAATGAAAAACTGTTTTTT. Translating gives CASSYSWSTNEKLFF.